The 27 T cell receptor beta chains reported below all come from one sample, sequenced in a study of T cells in Graves' hyperthyroidism and ophthalmopathy. Amplified TCR beta CDR3 regions derived from RNA transcripts. Initially, a first-round RT-PCR of the TCR CDR3 employed the HTBI primer set. Each CDR3 protein is one row after TCRdb ran MiXCR on the multiplex PCR reads. This sample has some 490,000 distinct CDR3 sequences, with around a fifth found just once. The specimen was blood. The receptors were sampled from a woman aged 70-85 years with Graves' ophthalmopathy.

This rearrangement joins TRBV6-4 to TRBJ1-4; no clear D. This CDR3 comprises 13 residues. V lost 7 bases and J lost 8, with 14 bases in between. CDR1 and CDR2 from the germline V gene are MRHNA and SNTAGT. This chain's CDR3 is CASTLPCFEKLFF. The CDR3 region has the DNA TGTGCCAGCACCCTCCCCTGTTTCGAAAAACTGTTTTTT.

This clonotype was counted a few times. This sequence joins TRBV28 and TRBJ2-7, with D perhaps matching TRBD1 or TRBD2 (5 bases each). Trimming took 2 bases from V and 13 from J, leaving 21 bases between them. The CDR3 is made up of 14 amino acids. The germline V gene has CDR1 MDHEN and CDR2 SYDVKM. CDR3 nucleotides: TGTGCCAGCAGTTTAGGGGGTCGAGGAACGGGGCAATACTTC. The encoded protein is CASSLGGRGTGQYF. Together with reference TRBV28 and TRBJ2-7, the CDR3 gives the full variable domain: DVKVTQSSRYLVKRTGEKVFLECVQDMDHENMFWYRQDPGLGLRLIYFSYDVKMKEKGDIPEGYSVSREKKERFSLILESASTNQTSMYLCASSLGGRGTGQYFGPGTRLTVT.

The chain has TRBV10-2 and TRBJ2-7, with 7 bases that match TRBD1. The CDR3 loop spans 13 amino acids. Germline loops: CDR1 WSHSY, CDR2 SAAADI. Losses at the gene ends were 2 bases for V and 6 bases for J; bases not matched to a gene: 4. CDR3 DNA: TGCGCCAGCAGTGAGACGACAGGGCTCGAGCAGTACTTC. Protein: CASSETTGLEQYF.

The chain combines TRBV6-1 with TRBJ2-6; 12 positions agree with TRBD1. After removal of 6 bases from V and 4 bases from J, the junction contained 7 bases not matched to a gene. CDR3 length: 17 residues. Germline values: CDR1 MNHNS, CDR2 SASEGT. CDR3 bases: TGTGCCAGCAGGGGGACAGGGGGCGCGTCCGGGGCCAACGTCCTGACTTTC. Translation gives CASRGTGGASGANVLTF.

The chain recombines TRBV10-1 with TRBJ2-3; no reliable D call. Germline CDR1 reads WNHNN; CDR2 reads SYGVQD (reference sequence). The V and J ends lost 8 bases and 5 bases respectively, with 14 bases between them. CDR3 length: 13 residues. In DNA form, the CDR3 reads TGCGCCAGCTCGTCTTGGGCGGAAGATACGCAGTATTTT. As protein: CASSSWAEDTQYF.

This clonotype was seen repeatedly, ten times or more. This chain uses TRBV20-1 with TRBJ2-3; 11 nucleotides align to TRBD2. J gave up 3 bases and V 6 bases, and 8 bases lay outside the gene matches. The CDR3 sequence is 15 residues long. CDR1 DFQATT and CDR2 SNEGSKA come from the germline V gene (reference sequence). The CDR3 nucleotides read TGCAGTGCCGAACTAGCGGGAGACGGTACAGATACGCAGTATTTT. Translated, it gives CSAELAGDGTDTQYF.

The V gene is TRBV5-1, the J gene TRBJ2-2; D perhaps matches TRBD1 (5 bases). This CDR3 has 13 amino acids. The V and J ends lost 2 bases and 6 bases respectively, with 8 bases between them. Germline V lookup: CDR1 SGHRS, CDR2 YFSETQ. DNA for the CDR3: TGCGCCAGCAGCTTTCAGGGTCCCGGGGAGCTGTTTTTT. Its translation is CASSFQGPGELFF. Drawing the rest from reference TRBV5-1 and TRBJ2-2, the complete variable domain is KAGVTQTPRYLIKTRGQQVTLSCSPISGHRSVSWYQQTPGQGLQFLFEYFSETQRNKGNFPGRFSGRQFSNSRSEMNVSTLELGDSALYLCASSFQGPGELFFGEGSRLTVL.

This clonotype was recorded many times. The chain recombines TRBV2 with TRBJ2-7; D is ambiguous. The germline CDR1 and CDR2 sequences are SNHLY and FYNNEI. Deletions cut 6 bases from V and 2 bases from J, with 8 bases between. CDR3 length: 12 residues. CDR3 in amino acids: CASSQHAYEQYF. CDR3 bases: TGTGCCAGCAGCCAGCATGCCTACGAGCAGTACTTC. The entire variable domain, with the rest obtained from reference TRBV2 and TRBJ2-7, is as follows: EPEVTQTPSHQVTQMGQEVILRCVPISNHLYFYWYRQILGQKVEFLVSFYNNEISEKSEIFDDQFSVERPDGSNFTLKIRSTKLEDSAMYFCASSQHAYEQYFGPGTRLTVT.

At least ten counts were recorded for this clonotype. J is TRBJ2-5 and V is TRBV20-1; unclear D gene. The length of the CDR3 is 13 residues. With 4 bases removed from V and 4 bases from J, the gap between germline ends came to 13 bases. Germline V gene sequence: CDR1 DFQATT, CDR2 SNEGSKA (reference sequence). CDR3 amino acids: CSATVDAPETQYF. In DNA, the CDR3 is TGCAGTGCTACCGTAGATGCGCCAGAGACCCAGTACTTC.

Notes on this clonotype: An end of the junction differs from the germline gene, which may be a read error. The chain is built from TRBV5-1 and TRBJ2-7; 7 nucleotides line up with TRBD1. The CDR3 spans 14 residues. CDR1 is SGHRS, CDR2 YFSETQ, per germline. The CDR3 bases are TGCGCCAGCAGCTTGGGGACAGGACCCTACGAGCAGCACTTC. Its protein product is CASSLGTGPYEQHF.

This rearrangement joins TRBV12-3 or TRBV12-4 to TRBJ1-2, with TRBD1 matching over 8 bases. This CDR3 contains 13 residues. V lost 7 bases to trimming and J lost 6 bases; unmatched junction nucleotides: 7. The CDR3 nucleotides are TGTGCCAGCACCCTGGACAGGGTAGATGGCTACACCTTC. This codes for CASTLDRVDGYTF.

This clonotype appeared a few times. This chain connects TRBV7-2 to TRBJ2-1; the match to TRBD2 covers 8 bases. Per the germline V gene, CDR1 is SGHTA and CDR2 is FQGNSA. The CDR3 is 15 amino acids. The V and J ends lost 1 base and 4 bases, in that order; junction bases with no gene match: 3. CDR3 sequence reads: CASSLGGRRYNEQFF. CDR3 DNA: TGTGCCAGCAGCTTAGGCGGGAGGAGGTACAATGAGCAGTTCTTC.

This clonotype was recorded at least ten times. This sequence joins TRBV6-1 and TRBJ1-1; no definite D call. The V gene's germline CDR1 is MNHNS and CDR2 SASEGT. This CDR3 is built from 12 residues. With 5 bases removed from V and 3 bases from J, the gap between germline ends came to 7 bases. CDR3 nucleotides: TGTGCCAGCAGTTTGCAATACACTGAAGCTTTCTTT. It yields the protein CASSLQYTEAFF.

There are many counts of this clonotype. The V and J genes are TRBV20-1 and TRBJ2-7; TRBD2 might be the D (6 bases). The CDR3 has 14 residues. Trimming left V 3 bases short and J 5 bases short, with 17 bases between. Germline CDR1 is DFQATT and CDR2 is SNEGSKA (reference sequence). The CDR3 loop reads CSARRWGLEDEQYF. CDR3 nucleotide sequence: TGCAGTGCTAGGCGTTGGGGACTCGAAGACGAGCAGTACTTC.

The rearrangement joins TRBV28 to TRBJ2-1; tentatively, D is TRBD2 (6 bases). Germline CDR1 reads MDHEN; CDR2 reads SYDVKM. The CDR3 is 12 amino acids. V was clipped by 10 bases and J by 12 bases, with 19 bases between them. Here the CDR3 DNA reads TGTGCCACCCTCCTCTCGGGAGCGGGGCAGTTCTTC. Translating gives CATLLSGAGQFF.

The chain combines TRBV10-2 with TRBJ2-3; TRBD2 agrees at 7 bases. The CDR3 totals 13 residues. The V and J ends lost 8 bases and 1 base, in that order; junction bases with no gene match: 3. Germline loops: CDR1 WSHSY, CDR2 SAAADI. CDR3 sequence: CASALAGTDTQYF. CDR3 DNA: TGCGCCAGCGCCCTAGCGGGCACAGATACGCAGTATTTT.

This rearrangement joins TRBV30 to TRBJ1-2; 7 positions match TRBD1. In germline, CDR1 is GTSNPN, CDR2 SVGIG (reference sequence). Unmatched junction bases numbered 4, after V lost 8 bases and J lost 4 bases. This CDR3 region has 11 residues. CDR3 in amino acids: CARGGAYGYTF. CDR3 nucleotides: TGTGCCCGAGGGGGCGCCTATGGCTACACCTTC.

In this sample, this clonotype turned up many times. The chain links TRBV5-1 to TRBJ2-7, with unresolved D. Germline V lookup: CDR1 SGHRS, CDR2 YFSETQ. This CDR3 comprises 13 residues. With 6 bases removed from V and 2 bases from J, the gap between germline ends came to 12 bases. The CDR3 DNA follows: TGCGCCAGCACCTCCGTGGGGACCTACGAGCAGTACTTC. It encodes CASTSVGTYEQYF.

The chain carries TRBV19 and TRBJ2-1; D remains ambiguous. The CDR3 is made up of 12 amino acids. Trimming stripped 1 base from V and 9 bases from J, with 7 bases between. Germline values: CDR1 LNHDA, CDR2 SQIVND (reference sequence). CDR3 coding DNA: TGTGCCAGTAGTATAGCGAATGGTGAGCAGTTCTTC. It yields the protein CASSIANGEQFF.

This clonotype was observed many times. This chain joins TRBV28 and TRBJ1-1; no definite D call. V lost 8 bases and J lost 6, with 16 bases in between. Germline CDR1 reads MDHEN; CDR2 reads SYDVKM. CDR3 length: 13 residues. The CDR3 coding sequence is TGTGCCAGCGCCGGAAGCGTGGTCGCTGAAGCTTTCTTT. Amino acid sequence: CASAGSVVAEAFF.

This clonotype was detected a few times. This chain links TRBV7-8 with TRBJ2-7; 7 positions match TRBD1. The germline CDR1 and CDR2 sequences are SGHVS and FQNEAQ. CDR3 size: 19 residues. V shed 1 base, J shed 5 bases, and the junction held 20 bases outside the gene matches. As DNA, the CDR3 is TGTGCCAGCAGCTTAGTGGCCACCGTTGAAAGGGGGCTAGTCGACGAGCAGTACTTC. Translating gives CASSLVATVERGLVDEQYF.

Remarks on this clonotype: A read error may produce the germline difference seen at one junction end. The chain has TRBV19 and TRBJ2-7; 7 positions agree with TRBD1. The CDR3 length is 14 residues. CDR1 and CDR2 from the germline V gene are LNHDA and SQIVND (reference sequence). The CDR3 loop is CASRNRDRPYKQYF. The CDR3 nucleotides read TGTGCCAGTAGGAACCGGGACAGACCCTACAAGCAGTACTTC. Together with reference TRBV19 and TRBJ2-7, the CDR3 gives the full variable domain: DGGITQSPKYLFRKEGQNVTLSCEQNLNHDAMYWYRQDPGQGLRLIYYSQIVNDFQKGDIAEGYSVSREKKESFPLTVTSAQKNPTAFYLCASRNRDRPYKQYFGPGTRLTVT.

This clonotype occurred once. The chain uses TRBV7-8 and TRBJ2-4, with TRBD2 identical over 9 bases. V lost 5 bases to trimming and J lost 4 bases; unmatched junction nucleotides: 12. Germline assignment: CDR1 SGHVS and CDR2 FQNEAQ. The CDR3 runs to 17 residues. CDR3 nucleotide sequence: TGTGCCAGCAGCGAAGGGTCGTCTAGCGGGAAAAAAAACATTCAGTACTTC. Translation gives CASSEGSSSGKKNIQYF. Full variable domain (missing parts from reference TRBV7-8 and TRBJ2-4): GAGVSQSPRYKVAKRGQDVALRCDPISGHVSLFWYQQALGQGPEFLTYFQNEAQLDKSGLPSDRFFAERPEGSVSTLKIQRTQQEDSAVYLCASSEGSSSGKKNIQYFGAGTRLSVL.

The genes are TRBV3-1 and TRBJ1-6; D call uncertain. CDR1 and CDR2 from the germline V gene are LGHDT and YNNKEL (reference sequence). V lost 2 bases, J lost 7 bases, and 9 bases lay in between. CDR3 size: 14 residues. The CDR3 sequence is CASSQPGENSPLHF. CDR3 nucleotides: TGTGCCAGCAGCCAACCCGGCGAGAATTCACCCCTCCACTTT.

The rearrangement links TRBV20-1 to TRBJ2-7, with a tentative D call TRBD2 (6 bases). Germline CDR1 is DFQATT and CDR2 is SNEGSKA (reference sequence). Trimming shortened V by 0 bases and J by 6 bases, and 15 bases separated the two germline ends. CDR3 length equals 14 residues. The chain's CDR3 is CSARDAGMGGEQYF. The CDR3 DNA reads TGCAGTGCTAGAGATGCGGGAATGGGAGGCGAGCAGTACTTC.

The chain is built from TRBV9 and TRBJ2-7; weak D call: TRBD2 (6 bases). Trimming took 0 bases from V and 0 from J, leaving 16 bases between them. This CDR3 has 17 amino acids. CDR1 and CDR2 (germline): SGDLS, YYNGEE. The CDR3 sequence is CASSVGVGSGTSYEQYF. In nucleotides, the CDR3 is TGTGCCAGCAGCGTAGGCGTCGGTAGCGGTACCTCCTACGAGCAGTACTTC.

This clonotype occurred many times. CDR3 amino acids: CASSSLQTSSSGYTF. CDR3 sequence (DNA): TGTGCCAGCAGTTCCCTCCAGACATCTTCGTCGGGCTACACCTTC. The gene calls are TRBV27 and TRBJ1-2; unclear D gene. The germline V gene has CDR1 MNHEY and CDR2 SMNVEV (reference sequence). V was cut by 4 bases and J by 8 bases, with 20 bases left in between. CDR3 length equals 15 residues.